The entry below gives a single T cell receptor (beta chain) sequence along with its context. In its sample, this clonotype was seen many times. Its binding antigen is unknown. This may stem from a read error, because a much larger clone lies one nucleotide away. The CDR3 runs 16 residues from the cysteine to the phenylalanine. CDR3 DNA only is kept here, 48 bases in frame from base 1. V is cut by 0 bases and J by 2 bases, and the space between the germline ends is 14 bases. Taken from the germline V gene, the CDR1 and CDR2 loops are MNHEY and SVGAGI. The sample originates from a study of Graves' ophthalmopathy and Graves' hyperthyroidism (dated by TCRdb to between 2017 and 2018). Background for the entire study: Peripheral blood was collected at initial diagnosis, prior to any treatment. In total, approximately 130 blood samples were TCR-sequenced: fewer than 50 ophthalmopathy, some 75 hyperthyroidism and some 17 hyperthyroidism-to-ophthalmopathy patients. To tell Graves' ophthalmopathy apart from Graves' hyperthyroidism, and to predict which patients would progress to ophthalmopathy, the study relied on TCR beta repertoire signatures. A discovery set of about a hundred patients (about 45 ophthalmopathy, 57 stable hyperthyroidism) was enrolled to explore V-J signatures distinguishing ophthalmopathy from hyperthyroidism. Following sample collection, hyperthyroidism patients were given methimazole at a starting dose of 30 mg daily, and ophthalmopathy patients were given high-dose intravenous methylprednisolone. In five or six hyperthyroidism patients, T-cell repertoires of thyroid tissue and blood were compared. For independent validation, a separate cohort was made up of 18 to 20 hyperthyroidism patients plus 17 patients who later progressed from hyperthyroidism to ophthalmopathy.

Hyperthyroidism was defined as stable when no progression to ophthalmopathy occurred within 18 months of follow-up. Hyperthyroidism patients were newly diagnosed, were aged 18 to 65 years, and had a disease duration under 2 months. Anyone with other autoimmune diseases, uncontrolled infections, pregnancy or lactation was excluded from the study. Clinical symptoms, serum thyroxine, TRAb, thyroid ultrasound and orbital computed tomography were used for diagnosis. PBMCs were isolated from about 10 ml of fresh peripheral blood by Ficoll-Paque density gradient centrifugation. Trizol reagent was used to extract the total RNA, and its quality was then checked on an Agilent 2100 Bioanalyzer. Here is what the overall study found, with its caveats: In validation, the model predicted ophthalmopathy progression with 70.59% sensitivity and roughly 72% specificity; roughly eleven predicted patients were CT-confirmed with GO in a median of roughly 6.8 months. In cross-validation, the 13-signature model distinguished ophthalmopathy from stable hyperthyroidism with just over 85% sensitivity and 81% to 82% specificity, while in the test set the corresponding values were about 80% and 75%. Most expanded thyroid clonotypes with a frequency above 0.001 also appeared in blood, which suggests that blood repertoires may reflect the immune response in the thyroid. Sample size was not predetermined statistically, and investigators were not blinded to group allocation.

For repertoire sequencing, the TCR beta CDR3 regions were amplified from RNA transcripts. The first round of RT-PCR was done with HTBI primers and the Qiagen OneStep RT-PCR kit, and was followed by a second round of multiplex PCR, then size selection and purification. Sequencing of the libraries was carried out on an Illumina HiSeq2000 in paired-end mode with 100 bp reads. On the authors' methods: SOAPnuke was used for read processing, and reads with adapters, uncalled bases, a mean Phred below 15, or no exact constant-primer or identifier match were discarded. COPE v1.2.5 was used to merge the high-quality paired reads. Clonotypes were defined as unique nucleotide sequences and were aligned to IMGT TRB V, D and J references using MiTCR v1.1. The analysis was limited to V-J combinations with a frequency above 0.0001, which together covered roughly 99% of the repertoires. A TCR clonal expansion and chaos score per V-J combination was defined as the ratio of F50 clonal expansion to chaos observed in the TCRdist matrix. Welch's t-statistics and random forest were used to narrow the features down to around 12 V-J combinations, which were then fed into a naive Bayes classifier. The Morisita-Horn index was used to measure how similar the thyroid and blood repertoires were. TCRdb reprocessing: public reads trimmed at Q25 with fastp, clones called with MiXCR, in-frame beta chains kept. For every CDR3 protein sequence, its rows merge into one entry that carries the most common genes and DNA. TCRdb, not the original authors, processed these V and J calls. The sample table contains 20,000 to 30,000 distinct CDR3 sequences; only one count was recorded for 48% of them. The ten largest clones take up 6.5% of the sample.

The chain is assembled from TRBV6-5 and TRBJ2-7; no D gene call is confident. The sample consisted of peripheral blood. The TCR comes from an adult woman with stable Graves' hyperthyroidism. The DNA sequence is as follows: TGTGCCAGCAGTTACTCGAAAGGAATTAACGCCTACGAGCAGTACTTC. This gives the protein CASSYSKGINAYEQYF.